Listed below are T cell receptor beta chains from one sample, sequenced in a study of blood T cell repertoires in COVID-19. Measured with immunoSEQ multiplex PCR; TCRdb has only the in-frame clones, and not every one. The data contain some 130,000 clones, about 89% of them seen just once; the ten biggest clones take up more than 3.5%. Sequenced: peripheral blood. The receptor set was obtained from a man in his 60s with COVID-19, enrolled during active disease. Both conserved end residues are part of each CDR3. The order of the fields is V gene, J gene, D gene, clone size, CDR3 protein, CDR3 DNA. D genes are given only for firm matches. Not all rows give a size; the values are once, few, many and, for expanded clones, a class.

v_call: TRBV3-1/TRBV3-2
j_call: TRBJ1-5
d_call: TRBD1
clone_size: .
cdr3_aa: CASSPSDRGWGNQPQHF
cdr3_nt: TGTGCCAGCAGCCCTTCTGACAGGGGATGGGGCAATCAGCCCCAGCATTTT

v_call: TRBV4-3
j_call: TRBJ2-3
d_call: TRBD1
clone_size: .
cdr3_aa: CASSDRGASDTQYF
cdr3_nt: TGCGCCAGCAGCGACAGGGGAGCATCAGATACGCAGTATTTT

v_call: TRBV4-1
j_call: TRBJ1-1
d_call: .
clone_size: few
cdr3_aa: CASSQDSPNTEAFF
cdr3_nt: TGCGCCAGCAGCCAAGACAGTCCGAACACTGAAGCTTTCTTT

v_call: TRBV7-3
j_call: TRBJ2-7
d_call: TRBD1
clone_size: .
cdr3_aa: CASSRTKDRGAHEQYF
cdr3_nt: TGTGCCAGCAGCCGCACAAAGGACAGGGGTGCCCACGAGCAGTACTTC

v_call: TRBV19
j_call: TRBJ1-3
d_call: TRBD1
clone_size: .
cdr3_aa: CASSRWGNGQVSGNTIYF
cdr3_nt: TGTGCCAGTAGCAGATGGGGCAATGGACAGGTCTCTGGAAACACCATATATTTT

v_call: TRBV10-3
j_call: TRBJ2-3
d_call: .
clone_size: .
cdr3_aa: CAISEPRLVDTQYF
cdr3_nt: TGTGCCATCAGTGAGCCCCGACTAGTAGATACGCAGTATTTT

v_call: TRBV6-5
j_call: TRBJ1-1
d_call: .
clone_size: .
cdr3_aa: CASSDRMNTEAFF
cdr3_nt: TGTGCCAGCAGCGACAGGATGAACACTGAAGCTTTCTTT

v_call: TRBV6-2/TRBV6-3
j_call: TRBJ1-1
d_call: TRBD1
clone_size: .
cdr3_aa: CASSYSGRNRGYEAFF
cdr3_nt: TGTGCCAGCAGTTACTCGGGCAGGAACAGGGGGTATGAAGCTTTCTTT

v_call: TRBV7-3
j_call: TRBJ2-3
d_call: TRBD2
clone_size: .
cdr3_aa: CASSDRTSGTDTQYF
cdr3_nt: TGTGCCAGCAGCGACCGGACTAGTGGCACAGATACGCAGTATTTT

v_call: TRBV7-2
j_call: TRBJ1-2
d_call: TRBD1
clone_size: .
cdr3_aa: CASSSIGTGNYGYTF
cdr3_nt: TGTGCCAGCAGCTCCATAGGGACAGGGAACTATGGCTACACCTTC

v_call: TRBV3-1/TRBV3-2
j_call: TRBJ1-1
d_call: .
clone_size: few
cdr3_aa: CASSQVAGSGTEAFF
cdr3_nt: TGTGCCAGCAGCCAAGTGGCAGGTTCGGGGACTGAAGCTTTCTTT

v_call: TRBV21-1
j_call: TRBJ2-7
d_call: .
clone_size: .
cdr3_aa: CASSKPWGRGQGDYEQYF
cdr3_nt: TGTGCCAGCAGCAAACCGTGGGGGAGAGGACAGGGGGACTACGAGCAGTACTTC

v_call: TRBV10-3
j_call: TRBJ1-2
d_call: TRBD1
clone_size: .
cdr3_aa: CAISETGQGPLYGYTF
cdr3_nt: TGTGCCATCAGTGAAACGGGACAGGGGCCGCTCTATGGCTACACCTTC

v_call: TRBV6-5
j_call: TRBJ2-7
d_call: .
clone_size: .
cdr3_aa: CASRGSVAYEQYF
cdr3_nt: TGTGCCAGCAGAGGGAGTGTGGCCTACGAGCAGTACTTC

v_call: TRBV28
j_call: TRBJ1-1
d_call: .
clone_size: .
cdr3_aa: CASSSLLHIGIKTEAFF
cdr3_nt: TGTGCCAGCAGTTCACTCCTACATATCGGGATCAAGACTGAAGCTTTCTTT

v_call: TRBV6-2/TRBV6-3
j_call: TRBJ1-1
d_call: .
clone_size: .
cdr3_aa: CASSNGGGYTEAFF
cdr3_nt: TGTGCCAGCAGCAACGGGGGGGGTTACACTGAAGCTTTCTTT

v_call: TRBV27
j_call: TRBJ1-5
d_call: TRBD1
clone_size: .
cdr3_aa: CASSSRGRKGQPQHF
cdr3_nt: TGTGCCAGCAGTTCCAGGGGGCGCAAGGGTCAGCCCCAGCATTTT

v_call: TRBV28
j_call: TRBJ1-5
d_call: TRBD1
clone_size: .
cdr3_aa: CASGGQGGEPQHF
cdr3_nt: TGTGCCAGCGGAGGACAGGGTGGAGAGCCCCAGCATTTT

v_call: TRBV4-2
j_call: TRBJ1-2
d_call: TRBD1
clone_size: few
cdr3_aa: CASSQDGGQSVYGYTF
cdr3_nt: TGTGCCAGCAGCCAAGATGGGGGACAGAGTGTCTATGGCTACACCTTC

v_call: TRBV6-1
j_call: TRBJ1-1
d_call: .
clone_size: .
cdr3_aa: CASSERYNLGGLNTEAFF
cdr3_nt: TGTGCCAGCAGTGAACGGTACAACTTGGGGGGGTTGAACACTGAAGCTTTCTTT

v_call: TRBV29-1
j_call: TRBJ1-1
d_call: .
clone_size: .
cdr3_aa: CSVASEGLNTEAFF
cdr3_nt: TGCAGCGTTGCATCCGAGGGCCTGAACACTGAAGCTTTCTTT

v_call: TRBV14
j_call: TRBJ1-6
d_call: .
clone_size: .
cdr3_aa: CASSQRVGPLHF
cdr3_nt: TGTGCCAGCAGCCAGCGAGTCGGACCCCTCCACTTT

v_call: TRBV5-1
j_call: TRBJ2-5
d_call: TRBD1
clone_size: .
cdr3_aa: CASSQTGGAETQYF
cdr3_nt: TGCGCCAGCAGCCAAACAGGGGGCGCAGAGACCCAGTACTTC

v_call: TRBV3-1/TRBV3-2
j_call: TRBJ1-4
d_call: TRBD1
clone_size: few
cdr3_aa: CASSVEGGTNEKLFF
cdr3_nt: TGTGCCAGCAGCGTGGAAGGGGGCACTAATGAAAAACTGTTTTTT

v_call: TRBV5-1
j_call: TRBJ1-4
d_call: .
clone_size: .
cdr3_aa: CASSFGGTTNEKLFF
cdr3_nt: TGCGCCAGCAGCTTTGGAGGGACAACTAATGAAAAACTGTTTTTT

v_call: TRBV7-8
j_call: TRBJ1-1
d_call: .
clone_size: .
cdr3_aa: CASRRLGVNTEAFF
cdr3_nt: TGTGCCAGCAGGCGTTTAGGGGTGAACACTGAAGCTTTCTTT

v_call: TRBV6-5
j_call: TRBJ1-3
d_call: .
clone_size: .
cdr3_aa: CASSPQGWSGNTIYF
cdr3_nt: TGTGCCAGCAGTCCCCAGGGATGGTCTGGAAACACCATATATTTT

v_call: TRBV2
j_call: TRBJ2-3
d_call: TRBD2
clone_size: .
cdr3_aa: CASRTSGGSSTQYF
cdr3_nt: TGTGCCAGCAGGACTAGCGGGGGGTCGTCTACGCAGTATTTT

v_call: TRBV18
j_call: TRBJ1-4
d_call: TRBD1
clone_size: .
cdr3_aa: CASSPKTGTGNEKLFF
cdr3_nt: TGTGCCAGCTCACCGAAGACCGGGACAGGAAATGAAAAACTGTTTTTT

v_call: TRBV11-2
j_call: TRBJ2-7
d_call: .
clone_size: .
cdr3_aa: CASSLDRNYEQYF
cdr3_nt: TGTGCCAGCAGCTTAGATAGAAATTACGAGCAGTACTTC

v_call: TRBV7-6
j_call: TRBJ1-3
d_call: .
clone_size: .
cdr3_aa: CASSPAGSSGNTIYF
cdr3_nt: TGTGCCAGCAGCCCCGCGGGGAGCTCTGGAAACACCATATATTTT

v_call: TRBV6-2/TRBV6-3
j_call: TRBJ2-2
d_call: .
clone_size: .
cdr3_aa: CASSPQWNTGELFF
cdr3_nt: TGTGCCAGCAGTCCCCAATGGAACACCGGGGAGCTGTTTTTT

v_call: TRBV6-5
j_call: TRBJ2-1
d_call: TRBD1
clone_size: .
cdr3_aa: CATSDRVNEQFF
cdr3_nt: TGTGCCACCTCAGACAGGGTCAATGAGCAGTTCTTC

v_call: TRBV5-1
j_call: TRBJ1-1
d_call: TRBD1
clone_size: once
cdr3_aa: CASSLGDSWFDTEAFF
cdr3_nt: TGCGCCAGCAGCTTAGGGGACAGCTGGTTTGACACTGAAGCTTTCTTT

v_call: TRBV12-3/TRBV12-4
j_call: TRBJ2-7
d_call: .
clone_size: .
cdr3_aa: CASSPQGYEQYF
cdr3_nt: TGTGCCAGCAGCCCACAGGGCTACGAGCAGTACTTC

v_call: TRBV28
j_call: TRBJ1-5
d_call: TRBD1
clone_size: .
cdr3_aa: CASSFHGWTGVGSNQPQHF
cdr3_nt: TGTGCCAGCAGTTTTCATGGGTGGACAGGGGTCGGTAGCAATCAGCCCCAGCATTTT

v_call: TRBV28
j_call: TRBJ1-2
d_call: .
clone_size: .
cdr3_aa: CASRTGPRGGYTF
cdr3_nt: TGTGCCAGCAGGACCGGACCACGGGGTGGCTACACCTTC

v_call: TRBV24-1
j_call: TRBJ2-7
d_call: TRBD1
clone_size: .
cdr3_aa: CATSDSGTGDLYEQYF
cdr3_nt: TGTGCCACCAGTGATTCGGGGACAGGGGATCTCTACGAGCAGTACTTC

v_call: TRBV18
j_call: TRBJ1-5
d_call: .
clone_size: .
cdr3_aa: CASSSDSSNQPQHF
cdr3_nt: TGTGCCAGCTCTTCCGACAGTAGCAATCAGCCCCAGCATTTT

v_call: TRBV10-3
j_call: TRBJ2-1
d_call: TRBD2
clone_size: .
cdr3_aa: CAISASGGPYNEQFF
cdr3_nt: TGTGCCATCAGTGCCAGCGGGGGCCCCTACAATGAGCAGTTCTTC

v_call: TRBV24-1
j_call: TRBJ2-7
d_call: TRBD1
clone_size: .
cdr3_aa: CATSDYRGQYF
cdr3_nt: TGTGCCACCAGTGATTACAGGGGGCAGTACTTC

v_call: TRBV5-8
j_call: TRBJ2-3
d_call: TRBD2
clone_size: .
cdr3_aa: CATSPHKRGSLDTQYF
cdr3_nt: TGTGCCACCTCTCCCCACAAGCGGGGGAGTTTAGATACGCAGTATTTT

v_call: TRBV7-9
j_call: TRBJ2-5
d_call: TRBD2
clone_size: .
cdr3_aa: CASSKLAEQETQYF
cdr3_nt: TGTGCCAGCAGCAAACTAGCGGAACAAGAGACCCAGTACTTC

v_call: TRBV10-3
j_call: TRBJ1-6
d_call: .
clone_size: .
cdr3_aa: CAISGEGPRSNSPLHF
cdr3_nt: TGTGCCATCAGTGGTGAGGGCCCCCGCTCGAATTCACCCCTCCACTTT

v_call: TRBV29-1
j_call: TRBJ2-1
d_call: TRBD2
clone_size: once
cdr3_aa: CSVPTSGAYNEQFF
cdr3_nt: TGCAGCGTCCCGACTAGCGGGGCCTACAATGAGCAGTTCTTC

v_call: TRBV2
j_call: TRBJ1-2
d_call: .
clone_size: .
cdr3_aa: CASSGPTDDLTGYTF
cdr3_nt: TGTGCCAGCAGTGGACCGACAGACGACCTTACGGGCTACACCTTC

v_call: TRBV7-3
j_call: TRBJ2-1
d_call: .
clone_size: .
cdr3_aa: CASTPSISDEQFF
cdr3_nt: TGTGCCAGCACCCCCAGTATTTCCGATGAGCAGTTCTTC

v_call: TRBV7-9
j_call: TRBJ1-1
d_call: TRBD1
clone_size: .
cdr3_aa: CASTRDREAFF
cdr3_nt: TGTGCCAGCACCCGGGACAGGGAAGCTTTCTTT

v_call: TRBV6-1
j_call: TRBJ1-2
d_call: .
clone_size: .
cdr3_aa: CASSEAWGVPTYGYTF
cdr3_nt: TGTGCCAGCAGTGAAGCGTGGGGGGTGCCAACCTATGGCTACACCTTC

v_call: TRBV10-3
j_call: TRBJ1-6
d_call: .
clone_size: .
cdr3_aa: CAIRDTNSPLHF
cdr3_nt: TGTGCCATTCGGGACACTAATTCACCCCTCCACTTT

v_call: TRBV27
j_call: TRBJ1-2
d_call: .
clone_size: .
cdr3_aa: CASSFGGRYGYTF
cdr3_nt: TGTGCCAGCAGTTTCGGAGGGAGGTATGGCTACACCTTC

v_call: TRBV28
j_call: TRBJ1-5
d_call: .
clone_size: .
cdr3_aa: CASVPRGVVQPQHF
cdr3_nt: TGTGCCAGCGTCCCCCGCGGGGTTGTTCAGCCCCAGCATTTT

v_call: TRBV5-6
j_call: TRBJ1-1
d_call: TRBD1
clone_size: .
cdr3_aa: CASSFWNRGGTEAFF
cdr3_nt: TGTGCCAGCAGCTTTTGGAACAGGGGTGGAACTGAAGCTTTCTTT

v_call: TRBV4-3
j_call: TRBJ1-2
d_call: .
clone_size: .
cdr3_aa: CASSQVGAPDGYTF
cdr3_nt: TGCGCCAGCAGCCAAGTAGGGGCCCCGGACGGCTACACCTTC

v_call: TRBV6-2/TRBV6-3
j_call: TRBJ1-2
d_call: TRBD1
clone_size: .
cdr3_aa: CASSAPGRGGGYGYTF
cdr3_nt: TGTGCCAGCAGTGCCCCTGGTCGAGGGGGCGGATATGGCTACACCTTC

v_call: TRBV14
j_call: TRBJ2-3
d_call: .
clone_size: .
cdr3_aa: CASSQPSGRTPKDSDTQYF
cdr3_nt: TGTGCCAGCAGCCAACCGTCCGGCCGGACACCAAAAGACTCAGATACGCAGTATTTT

v_call: TRBV18
j_call: TRBJ1-1
d_call: .
clone_size: .
cdr3_aa: CASSTKTQPKNTEAFF
cdr3_nt: TGTGCCAGCTCAACGAAGACTCAACCCAAGAACACTGAAGCTTTCTTT

v_call: TRBV15
j_call: TRBJ2-7
d_call: .
clone_size: .
cdr3_aa: CATSREGGAQVYEQYF
cdr3_nt: TGTGCCACCAGCAGGGAAGGCGGGGCGCAAGTCTACGAGCAGTACTTC

v_call: TRBV4-3
j_call: TRBJ1-4
d_call: .
clone_size: .
cdr3_aa: CASSQVSDSLDEKLFF
cdr3_nt: TGCGCCAGCAGCCAAGTTTCCGACAGCCTGGATGAAAAACTGTTTTTT